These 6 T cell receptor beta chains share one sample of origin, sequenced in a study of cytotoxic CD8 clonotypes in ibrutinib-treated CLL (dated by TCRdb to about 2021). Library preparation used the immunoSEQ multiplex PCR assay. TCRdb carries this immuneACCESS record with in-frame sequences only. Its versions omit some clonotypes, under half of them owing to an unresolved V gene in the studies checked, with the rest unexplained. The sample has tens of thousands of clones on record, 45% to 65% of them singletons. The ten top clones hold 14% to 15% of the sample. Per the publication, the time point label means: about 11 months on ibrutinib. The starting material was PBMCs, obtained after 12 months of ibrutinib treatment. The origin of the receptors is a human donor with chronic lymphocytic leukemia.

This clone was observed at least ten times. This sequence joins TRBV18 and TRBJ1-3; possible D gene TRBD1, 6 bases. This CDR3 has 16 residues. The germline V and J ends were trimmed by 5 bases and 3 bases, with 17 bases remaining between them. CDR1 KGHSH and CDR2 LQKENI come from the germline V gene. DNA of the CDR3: TGTGCCAGCTCATCCCTCGGGGGCGCAGGTGGAAACACCATATATTTT. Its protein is CASSSLGGAGGNTIYF. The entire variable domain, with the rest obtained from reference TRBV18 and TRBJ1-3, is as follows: NAGVMQNPRHLVRRRGQEARLRCSPMKGHSHVYWYRQLPEEGLKFMVYLQKENIIDESGMPKERFSAEFPKEGPSILRIQQVVRGDSAAYFCASSSLGGAGGNTIYFGEGSWLTVV.

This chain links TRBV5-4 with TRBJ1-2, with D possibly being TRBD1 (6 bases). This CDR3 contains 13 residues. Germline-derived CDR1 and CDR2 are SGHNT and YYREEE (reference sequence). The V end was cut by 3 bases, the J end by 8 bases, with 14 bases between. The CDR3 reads CASSSGGGRGYTF. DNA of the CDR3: TGTGCCAGCAGCTCCGGAGGGGGTAGAGGCTACACCTTC.

The CDR3 loop reads CASSQLDRGNTGELFF. The CDR3 bases are TGCGCCAGCAGCCAACTAGACAGGGGGAACACCGGGGAGCTGTTTTTT. The chain recombines TRBV4-1 with TRBJ2-2, with 8 bases fitting TRBD1. CDR3 size: 16 residues. The ends lost 2 bases at V and 1 base at J; junction bases unmatched: 3. Germline assignment: CDR1 MGHRA and CDR2 YSYEKL.

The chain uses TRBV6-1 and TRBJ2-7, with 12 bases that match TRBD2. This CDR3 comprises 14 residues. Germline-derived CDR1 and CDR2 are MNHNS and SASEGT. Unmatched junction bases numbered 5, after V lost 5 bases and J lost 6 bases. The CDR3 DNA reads TGTGCCAGCAGTTCTGGACTAGCGGGGAGCGAGCAGTACGTC. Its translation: CASSSGLAGSEQYV.

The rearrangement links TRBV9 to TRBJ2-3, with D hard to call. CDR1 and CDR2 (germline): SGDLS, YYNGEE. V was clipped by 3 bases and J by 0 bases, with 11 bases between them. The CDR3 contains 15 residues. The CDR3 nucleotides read TGTGCCAGCAGCGCATCTATATTTAGCACAGATACGCAGTATTTT. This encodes CASSASIFSTDTQYF.

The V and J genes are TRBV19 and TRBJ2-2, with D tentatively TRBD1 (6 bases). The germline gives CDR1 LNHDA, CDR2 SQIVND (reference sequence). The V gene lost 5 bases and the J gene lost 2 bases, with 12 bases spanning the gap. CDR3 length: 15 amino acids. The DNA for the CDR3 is TGTGCCAGTAGTGCCCGGACAGACAACACCGGGGAGCTGTTTTTT. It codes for CASSARTDNTGELFF. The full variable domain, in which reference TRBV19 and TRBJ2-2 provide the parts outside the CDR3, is DGGITQSPKYLFRKEGQNVTLSCEQNLNHDAMYWYRQDPGQGLRLIYYSQIVNDFQKGDIAEGYSVSREKKESFPLTVTSAQKNPTAFYLCASSARTDNTGELFFGEGSRLTVL.